A selection of T cell receptor beta chains follows, all from one sample in a study of a mutant IDH1 vaccine in newly diagnosed glioma. This table comes from immunoSEQ multiplex PCR, and its TCRdb copy is limited to in-frame clones, with some not included. Among roughly 50,000 clones listed, approximately 80% were seen once. These receptors' antigens are unknown. The sample consisted of PBMCs, taken from a glioma patient whose treatment included an IDH1 peptide vaccine. The receptors were gathered from a woman under 30 with glioma. Some clones in this sample may be carry-over from other donors' samples. CDR3s include the opening cysteine and the closing phenylalanine or tryptophan. D genes are given only for firm matches. Where a row states a size, it is once, few, many or the class of an expanded clone; other rows omit it.

abundance: NA
v_gene: TRBV10-3
d_gene: NA
j_gene: TRBJ2-1
CDR3nt: TGTGCCATCAGTGAGTCGACCATAACTCGGAACAATGAGCAGTTCTTC
CDR3aa: CAISESTITRNNEQFF

abundance: NA
v_gene: TRBV19
d_gene: NA
j_gene: TRBJ1-6
CDR3nt: TGTGCCAGTAGTATCGTACTATCAAATTCACCCCTCCACTTT
CDR3aa: CASSIVLSNSPLHF

abundance: NA
v_gene: TRBV10-3
d_gene: TRBD2
j_gene: TRBJ2-1
CDR3nt: TGTGCCATCAGTGAAAGGCTAGCGGGACCCTCAGGGGAGCAGTTCTTC
CDR3aa: CAISERLAGPSGEQFF

abundance: NA
v_gene: TRBV10-3
d_gene: TRBD1
j_gene: TRBJ2-7
CDR3nt: TGTGCCATCAGGCCCGGGACAGGGTCATACGAGCAGTACTTC
CDR3aa: CAIRPGTGSYEQYF

abundance: NA
v_gene: TRBV6-1
d_gene: NA
j_gene: TRBJ1-2
CDR3nt: TGTGCCAGCAGGACGGGGGGCTCCTATGGCTACACCTTC
CDR3aa: CASRTGGSYGYTF

abundance: NA
v_gene: TRBV2
d_gene: TRBD2
j_gene: TRBJ2-1
CDR3nt: TGTGCCAGCAGTGGGACTAGGATCGGGAATGAGCAGTTCTTC
CDR3aa: CASSGTRIGNEQFF

abundance: NA
v_gene: TRBV25-1
d_gene: NA
j_gene: TRBJ1-3
CDR3nt: TGTGCCAGCAGTGGCCCCCACACCTCTGGAAACACCATATATTTT
CDR3aa: CASSGPHTSGNTIYF

abundance: NA
v_gene: TRBV5-1
d_gene: TRBD1
j_gene: TRBJ1-1
CDR3nt: TGCGCCAGCAGTCCTTATGACGAGGGACAGGGGCTTAGGGAAGCTTTCTTT
CDR3aa: CASSPYDEGQGLREAFF

abundance: once
v_gene: TRBV7-8
d_gene: TRBD1
j_gene: TRBJ1-2
CDR3nt: TGTGCCAGCAGCCGGGACAGGGAGAACTATGGCTACACCTTC
CDR3aa: CASSRDRENYGYTF

abundance: NA
v_gene: TRBV4-1
d_gene: NA
j_gene: TRBJ1-4
CDR3nt: TGCGCCAGCAGCCAAGATGGCGGACGTGAAAAACTGTTTTTT
CDR3aa: CASSQDGGREKLFF

abundance: NA
v_gene: TRBV19
d_gene: TRBD1
j_gene: TRBJ2-7
CDR3nt: TGTGCCAGCTCCGACAGGGGGCCGGTCGACGAGCAGTACTTC
CDR3aa: CASSDRGPVDEQYF

abundance: NA
v_gene: TRBV30
d_gene: NA
j_gene: TRBJ1-1
CDR3nt: TGTGCCTGGAGTGTGGCGGAGAACACTGAAGCTTTCTTT
CDR3aa: CAWSVAENTEAFF

abundance: NA
v_gene: TRBV2
d_gene: NA
j_gene: TRBJ1-5
CDR3nt: TGTGCCAGCAGTTTCCCGGGGGTAAGTCAGCCCCAGCATTTT
CDR3aa: CASSFPGVSQPQHF

abundance: NA
v_gene: TRBV7-2
d_gene: TRBD1
j_gene: TRBJ2-2
CDR3nt: TGTGCCAGCAGCCTCCGGGACAGGGGGTCCACCGGGGAGCTGTTTTTT
CDR3aa: CASSLRDRGSTGELFF

abundance: NA
v_gene: TRBV19
d_gene: NA
j_gene: TRBJ2-3
CDR3nt: TGTGCCAGTAGTATAGGCAACGGACAGAGCACAGATACGCAGTATTTT
CDR3aa: CASSIGNGQSTDTQYF

abundance: NA
v_gene: TRBV6-4
d_gene: NA
j_gene: TRBJ2-3
CDR3nt: TGTGCCAGCAGTGACTCGAGGGTCGTTTACACTAGCACAGATACGCAGTATTTT
CDR3aa: CASSDSRVVYTSTDTQYF